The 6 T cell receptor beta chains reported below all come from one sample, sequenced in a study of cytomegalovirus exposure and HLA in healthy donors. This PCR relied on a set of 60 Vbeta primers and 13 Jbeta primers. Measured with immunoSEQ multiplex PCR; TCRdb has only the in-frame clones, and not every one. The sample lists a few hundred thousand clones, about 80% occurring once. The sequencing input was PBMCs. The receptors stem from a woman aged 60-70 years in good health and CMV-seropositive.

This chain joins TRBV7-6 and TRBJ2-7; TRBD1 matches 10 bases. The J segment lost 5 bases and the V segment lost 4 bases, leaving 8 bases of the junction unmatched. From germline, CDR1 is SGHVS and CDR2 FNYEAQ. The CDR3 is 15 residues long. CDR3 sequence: CASSSRTGGSDEQYF. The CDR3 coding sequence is TGTGCCAGCAGCTCCCGGACAGGGGGTTCAGACGAGCAGTACTTC.

The CDR3 loop reads CASSQEGTGVTGELFF. DNA of the CDR3: TGCGCCAGCAGCCAAGAAGGGACAGGGGTAACCGGGGAGCTGTTTTTT. The V call is TRBV4-1, the J call TRBJ2-2, with TRBD1 identical over 10 bases. The CDR3 loop spans 16 amino acids. Germline V lookup: CDR1 MGHRA, CDR2 YSYEKL. The trim removed 0 bases at V and 5 bases at J, leaving 3 bases unmatched.

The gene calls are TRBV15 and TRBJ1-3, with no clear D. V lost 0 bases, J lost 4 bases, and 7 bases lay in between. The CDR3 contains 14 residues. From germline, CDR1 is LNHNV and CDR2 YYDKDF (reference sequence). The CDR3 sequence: CATSRERSGNTIYF. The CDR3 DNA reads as TGTGCCACCAGCAGAGAGAGGAGCGGAAACACCATATATTTT. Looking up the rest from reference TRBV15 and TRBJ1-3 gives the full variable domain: DAMVIQNPRYQVTQFGKPVTLSCSQTLNHNVMYWYQQKSSQAPKLLFHYYDKDFNNEADTPDNFQSRRPNTSFCFLDIRSPGLGDTAMYLCATSRERSGNTIYFGEGSWLTVV.

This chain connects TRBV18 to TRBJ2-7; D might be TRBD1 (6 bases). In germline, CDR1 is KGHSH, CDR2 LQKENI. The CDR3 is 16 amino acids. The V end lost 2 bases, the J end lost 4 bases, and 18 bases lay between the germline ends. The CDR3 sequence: CASSPTPGQGRYEQYF. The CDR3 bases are TGTGCCAGCTCACCAACCCCGGGACAAGGGCGTTACGAGCAGTACTTC.

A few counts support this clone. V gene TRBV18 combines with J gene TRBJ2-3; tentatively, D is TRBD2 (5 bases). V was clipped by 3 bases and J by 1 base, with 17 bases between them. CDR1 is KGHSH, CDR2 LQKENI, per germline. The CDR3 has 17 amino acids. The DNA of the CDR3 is TGTGCCAGCTCACCCTCGTTCGGGGAAGGTGGCACAGATACGCAGTATTTT. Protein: CASSPSFGEGGTDTQYF. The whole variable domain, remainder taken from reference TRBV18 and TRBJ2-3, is NAGVMQNPRHLVRRRGQEARLRCSPMKGHSHVYWYRQLPEEGLKFMVYLQKENIIDESGMPKERFSAEFPKEGPSILRIQQVVRGDSAAYFCASSPSFGEGGTDTQYFGPGTRLTVL.

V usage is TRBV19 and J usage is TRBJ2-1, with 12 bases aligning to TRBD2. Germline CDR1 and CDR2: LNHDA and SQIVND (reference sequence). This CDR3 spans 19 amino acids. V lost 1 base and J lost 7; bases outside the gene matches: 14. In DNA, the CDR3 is TGTGCCAGTAGTATAGGGGTAGGGCTAGCGGGAGGGCCGGGGAATGAGCAGTTCTTC. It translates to CASSIGVGLAGGPGNEQFF.